This section outlines one T cell receptor beta chain sequence together with its context. The entry originates in a study of OX40 agonist ivuxolimab in advanced cancers. Study-level information: Patients took ivuxolimab, an agonistic anti-OX40 (CD134) antibody. The study enrolled dose-escalation patients with hepatocellular carcinoma, melanoma, renal cell or head and neck cancer.

Germline values: CDR1 SNHLY, CDR2 FYNNEI. Germline trimming cut 4 bases from V and 5 bases from J; bases unmatched to any gene: 11. CDR3 size: 17 residues. This table comes from immunoSEQ multiplex PCR, and its TCRdb copy is limited to in-frame clones, with some not included. Found here are 50,000 to 65,000 clones, 92% of them singletons; the top ten hold 13%. This specimen was CD4+ or CD8+ T cells sorted from blood, taken in a trial of the OX40 agonist ivuxolimab. This clonotype was obtained from an adult with an advanced solid tumor such as melanoma, head and neck, liver or kidney cancer. The genes are TRBV2 and TRBJ2-4, with TRBD1 matching over 10 bases. The CDR3 nucleotides read TGTGCCAGCAGTGGGATGGGACAGGGGTTTAGCCAAAACATTCAGTACTTC. Translated: CASSGMGQGFSQNIQYF.